This passage covers 15 T cell receptor beta chains from one sample sequenced in a study of T cell changes during pregnancy in multiple sclerosis. Here immunoSEQ multiplex PCR was the method, and the copy in TCRdb shows in-frame clones only, minus some. The sample yields nearly 45,000 clones, 95% to 96% seen once. The sequencing used peripheral blood, collected in the second trimester of pregnancy. The receptors shown here come from a female donor with multiple sclerosis, enrolled in a pregnancy study.

The rearrangement joins TRBV7-6 to TRBJ2-2; 10 bases match TRBD2. V shed 0 bases, J shed 0 bases, and the junction held 1 base outside the gene matches. The CDR3 contains 17 residues. Per germline, CDR1 SGHVS and CDR2 FNYEAQ. The CDR3 bases are TGTGCCAGCAGCTTAGCCGGGACTAGCGCGAACACCGGGGAGCTGTTTTTT. Translation: CASSLAGTSANTGELFF.

V gene TRBV7-2 combines with J gene TRBJ2-5; D may be TRBD1 (7 bases). This CDR3 is built from 15 residues. Trimming removed 0 bases at V and 4 bases at J, with 12 bases between. Germline V lookup: CDR1 SGHTA, CDR2 FQGNSA. CDR3 DNA: TGTGCCAGCAGCTTAGCTGTCAGGGGGGCAGAGACCCAGTACTTC. The encoded protein is CASSLAVRGAETQYF.

The chain combines TRBV19 with TRBJ2-1; possibly TRBD1 for D (6 bases). Germline lookup yields CDR1 LNHDA and CDR2 SQIVND (reference sequence). V was cut by 0 bases and J by 0 bases, with 15 bases left in between. The CDR3 extends over 18 amino acids. CDR3 DNA sequence: TGTGCCAGTAGTATAGACCCCACAGGGAGCAGCTCCTACAATGAGCAGTTCTTC. Amino acid sequence: CASSIDPTGSSSYNEQFF.

The chain links TRBV18 to TRBJ1-1; weak D call: TRBD1 (5 bases). Trimming shortened V by 2 bases and J by 4 bases, and 14 bases separated the two germline ends. The CDR3 consists of 15 residues. The germline gives CDR1 KGHSH, CDR2 LQKENI. CDR3 bases: TGTGCCAGCTCACCAGCGGGGGTTCGTAGCACTGAAGCTTTCTTT. Its protein is CASSPAGVRSTEAFF.

This sequence joins TRBV5-1 and TRBJ2-5; a weak D match, TRBD2 (6 bases). Trimming cost V 5 bases and J 4 bases, with 15 bases left between them. The germline V gene has CDR1 SGHRS and CDR2 YFSETQ. CDR3 size: 14 residues. This CDR3 reads CASRPVVGGETQYF. The CDR3 DNA follows: TGCGCCAGCAGGCCAGTCGTGGGGGGAGAGACCCAGTACTTC.

This rearrangement joins TRBV5-5 to TRBJ1-5, with D possibly TRBD1 on 6 matching bases. Germline lookup yields CDR1 SGHKS and CDR2 YYEKEE (reference sequence). The CDR3 totals 17 residues. Trimming took off 3 bases at V and 7 bases at J, with 23 bases between the two ends. CDR3 sequence reads: CASSSNAGQWGGQPQHF. The CDR3 DNA is TGTGCCAGCAGCTCGAACGCCGGACAGTGGGGGGGACAGCCCCAGCATTTT.

The chain carries TRBV10-3 and TRBJ1-2, with TRBD1 matching 10 bases. V trimming: 2 bases; J trimming: 7 bases; junction bases outside the gene matches: 4. The CDR3 covers 14 residues. Germline V gives CDR1 ENHRY, CDR2 SYGVKD. The CDR3 bases are TGTGCCATCAGTGAGGACAGGGGGCGGGTTGGCTACACCTTC. Amino acid sequence: CAISEDRGRVGYTF.

This rearrangement joins TRBV27 to TRBJ1-2, with 7 bases matching TRBD1. The CDR3 length is 13 residues. V was clipped by 4 bases and J by 4 bases; unmatched bases: 3. Germline CDR1 is MNHEY and CDR2 is SMNVEV (reference sequence). CDR3 DNA: TGTGCCAGCAGTTCCCGACAGGGCTATGGCTACACCTTC. Translating gives CASSSRQGYGYTF.

The chain links TRBV5-1 to TRBJ2-3, with a possible D match to TRBD2 (5 bases). The CDR3 totals 16 residues. The V gene's germline CDR1 is SGHRS and CDR2 YFSETQ. V lost 2 bases and J 3 bases, leaving 16 bases between the germline ends. The CDR3 sequence is CASSFRGRSLTDTQYF. CDR3 bases: TGCGCCAGCAGCTTCCGAGGGCGAAGCCTGACAGATACGCAGTATTTT.

The rearrangement uses TRBV7-2 and TRBJ1-1; D unclear. CDR1 SGHTA and CDR2 FQGNSA come from the germline V gene. The CDR3 length is 14 residues. Deletions cut 3 bases from V and 1 base from J, with 9 bases between. The CDR3 DNA follows: TGTGCCAGCAGCTTCGAACACCAGAACACTGAAGCTTTCTTT. As protein: CASSFEHQNTEAFF.

Here the CDR3 reads CASSSGGTDTQYF. DNA of the CDR3: TGTGCCAGCAGTTCAGGGGGCACAGATACGCAGTATTTT. The rearrangement uses TRBV7-9 and TRBJ2-3, with D possibly matching TRBD1 (6 bases). The CDR3 has 13 residues. V lost 6 bases to trimming and J lost 1 base, with 8 bases between them. Germline-derived CDR1 and CDR2 are SEHNR and FQNEAQ (reference sequence).

This clone was picked up one time. The rearrangement uses TRBV28 and TRBJ2-4, with 11 positions matching TRBD2. CDR1 and CDR2 (germline): MDHEN, SYDVKM. The CDR3 covers 14 residues. J was trimmed by 6 bases and V by 2 bases; bases with no gene match: 0. CDR3 sequence reads: CASSLGLAGNIQYF. CDR3 bases: TGTGCCAGCAGTTTAGGACTAGCGGGAAACATTCAGTACTTC.

This rearrangement joins TRBV27 to TRBJ1-1, with D unresolved. CDR3 length: 16 amino acids. Germline CDR1 is MNHEY and CDR2 is SMNVEV (reference sequence). V dropped 4 bases and J dropped 2 bases, with 17 bases sitting between them. The CDR3 region is CASSSKIERINTEAFF. The CDR3, as DNA: TGTGCCAGCAGTTCCAAGATAGAGCGTATTAACACTGAAGCTTTCTTT.

J is TRBJ1-5 and V is TRBV6-6; 9 bases line up with TRBD1. Looked up from germline, CDR1 is MNHNY and CDR2 is SVGAGI (reference sequence). The CDR3 loop spans 15 amino acids. J lost 6 bases, V lost 0 bases, and 3 bases had no gene match. This chain's CDR3 is CASSYSNRGPQPQHF. The CDR3 DNA reads TGTGCCAGCAGTTACTCAAACAGGGGGCCTCAGCCCCAGCATTTT.

In its sample, this clone was seen a few times. V and J are TRBV19 and TRBJ1-5, with D possibly being TRBD1 (5 bases). Germline lookup yields CDR1 LNHDA and CDR2 SQIVND (reference sequence). V lost 1 base, J lost 11 bases, and 12 bases lay in between. This CDR3 is 13 amino acids long. This chain's CDR3 is CASSIGAGGAQHF. CDR3 in DNA: TGTGCCAGTAGTATAGGGGCGGGGGGAGCCCAGCATTTT.